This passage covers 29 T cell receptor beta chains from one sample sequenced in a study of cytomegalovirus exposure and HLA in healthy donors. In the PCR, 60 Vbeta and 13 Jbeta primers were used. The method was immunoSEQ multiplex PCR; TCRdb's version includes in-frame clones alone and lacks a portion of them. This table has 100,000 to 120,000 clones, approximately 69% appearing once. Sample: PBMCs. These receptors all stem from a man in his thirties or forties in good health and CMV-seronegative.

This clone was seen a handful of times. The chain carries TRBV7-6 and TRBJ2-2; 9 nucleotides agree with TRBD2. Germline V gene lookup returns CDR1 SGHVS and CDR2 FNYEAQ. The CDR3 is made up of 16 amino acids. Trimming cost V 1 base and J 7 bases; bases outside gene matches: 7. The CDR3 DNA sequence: TGTGCCAGCAGCTTAGGCCTAGCGGGAATGGGCGGGGAGCTGTTTTTT. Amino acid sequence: CASSLGLAGMGGELFF.

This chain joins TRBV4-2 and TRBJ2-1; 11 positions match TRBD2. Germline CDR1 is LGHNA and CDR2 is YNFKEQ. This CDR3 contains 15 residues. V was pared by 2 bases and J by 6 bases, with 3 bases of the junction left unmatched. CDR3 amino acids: CASSQLAGGSNEQFF. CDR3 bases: TGTGCCAGCAGCCAATTAGCGGGGGGGAGCAATGAGCAGTTCTTC.

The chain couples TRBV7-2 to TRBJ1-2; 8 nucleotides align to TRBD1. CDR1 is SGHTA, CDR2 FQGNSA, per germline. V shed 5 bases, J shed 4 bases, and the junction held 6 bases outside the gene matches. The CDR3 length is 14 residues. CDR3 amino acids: CASSPGQGLYGYTF. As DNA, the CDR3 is TGTGCCAGCAGCCCCGGACAGGGCCTCTATGGCTACACCTTC.

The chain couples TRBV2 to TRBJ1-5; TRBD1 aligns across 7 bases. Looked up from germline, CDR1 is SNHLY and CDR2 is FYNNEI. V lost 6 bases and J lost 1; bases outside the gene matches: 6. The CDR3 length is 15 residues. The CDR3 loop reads CASRETGDSNQPQHF. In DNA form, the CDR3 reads TGTGCCAGCAGAGAAACAGGGGACAGCAATCAGCCCCAGCATTTT.

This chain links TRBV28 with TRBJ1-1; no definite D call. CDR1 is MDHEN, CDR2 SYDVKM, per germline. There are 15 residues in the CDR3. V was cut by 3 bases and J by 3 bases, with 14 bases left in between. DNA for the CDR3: TGTGCCAGCAGTTTCGGTGGGCCGGGGTACACTGAAGCTTTCTTT. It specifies CASSFGGPGYTEAFF.

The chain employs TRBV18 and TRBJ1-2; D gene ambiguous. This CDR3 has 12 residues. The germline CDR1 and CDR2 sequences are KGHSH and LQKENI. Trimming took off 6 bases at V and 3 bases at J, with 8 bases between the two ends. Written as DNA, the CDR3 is TGTGCCAGCTCCCGACTCGACTATGGCTACACCTTC. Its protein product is CASSRLDYGYTF.

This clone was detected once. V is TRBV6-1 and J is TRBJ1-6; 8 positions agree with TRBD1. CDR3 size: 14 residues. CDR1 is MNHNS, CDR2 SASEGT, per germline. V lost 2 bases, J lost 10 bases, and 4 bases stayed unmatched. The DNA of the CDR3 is TGTGCCAGCAGTGAACACAGGGGGAACTCACCCCTCCACTTT. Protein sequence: CASSEHRGNSPLHF.

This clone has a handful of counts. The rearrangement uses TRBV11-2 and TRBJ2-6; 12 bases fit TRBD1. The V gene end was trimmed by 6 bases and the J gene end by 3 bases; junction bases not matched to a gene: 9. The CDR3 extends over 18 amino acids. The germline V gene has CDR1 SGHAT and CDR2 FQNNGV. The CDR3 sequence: CASRKRGQGAIGANVLTF. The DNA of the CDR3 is TGTGCCAGCAGGAAAAGGGGACAGGGGGCAATTGGGGCCAACGTCCTGACTTTC.

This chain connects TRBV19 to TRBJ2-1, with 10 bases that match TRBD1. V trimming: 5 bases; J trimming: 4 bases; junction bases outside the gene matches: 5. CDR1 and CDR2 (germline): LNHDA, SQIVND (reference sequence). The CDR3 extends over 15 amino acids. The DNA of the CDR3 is TGTGCCAGTAGTTTTGAGGACAGGGGGTACAATGAGCAGTTCTTC. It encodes CASSFEDRGYNEQFF. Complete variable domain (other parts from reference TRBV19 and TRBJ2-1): DGGITQSPKYLFRKEGQNVTLSCEQNLNHDAMYWYRQDPGQGLRLIYYSQIVNDFQKGDIAEGYSVSREKKESFPLTVTSAQKNPTAFYLCASSFEDRGYNEQFFGPGTRLTVL.

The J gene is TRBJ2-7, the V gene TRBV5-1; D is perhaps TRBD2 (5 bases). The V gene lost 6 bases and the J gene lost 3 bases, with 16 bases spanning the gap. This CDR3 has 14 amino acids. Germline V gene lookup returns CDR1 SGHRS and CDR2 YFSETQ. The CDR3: CASNSRPGGYEQYF. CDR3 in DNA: TGCGCCAGCAACTCCAGACCAGGAGGCTACGAGCAGTACTTC.

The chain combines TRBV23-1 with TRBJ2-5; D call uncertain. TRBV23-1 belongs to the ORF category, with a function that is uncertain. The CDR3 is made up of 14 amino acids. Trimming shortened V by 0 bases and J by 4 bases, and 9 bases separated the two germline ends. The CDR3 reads CASSQSSLPETQYF. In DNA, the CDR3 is TGCGCCAGCAGTCAATCAAGCCTCCCAGAGACCCAGTACTTC.

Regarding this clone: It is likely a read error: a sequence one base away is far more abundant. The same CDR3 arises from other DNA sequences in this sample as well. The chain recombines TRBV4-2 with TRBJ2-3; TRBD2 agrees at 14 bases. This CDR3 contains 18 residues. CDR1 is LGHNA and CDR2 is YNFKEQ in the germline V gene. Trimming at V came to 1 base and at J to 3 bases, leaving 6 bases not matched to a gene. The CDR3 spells CASSQGLAGGPSTDTQYF. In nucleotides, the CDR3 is TGTGCCAGCAGCCAAGGACTAGCGGGGGGGCCATCGACAGATACGCAGTATTTT.

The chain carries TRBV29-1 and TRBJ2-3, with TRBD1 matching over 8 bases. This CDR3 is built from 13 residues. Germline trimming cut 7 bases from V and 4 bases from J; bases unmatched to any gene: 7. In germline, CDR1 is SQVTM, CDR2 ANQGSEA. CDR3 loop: CSAGQGLSDTQYF. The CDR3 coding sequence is TGCAGCGCCGGACAGGGTCTTTCAGATACGCAGTATTTT.

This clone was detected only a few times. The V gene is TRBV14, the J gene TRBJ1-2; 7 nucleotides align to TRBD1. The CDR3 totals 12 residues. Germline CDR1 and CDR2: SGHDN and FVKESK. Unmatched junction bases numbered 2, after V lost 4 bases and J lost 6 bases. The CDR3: CASSPTGDGYTF. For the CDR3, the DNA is TGTGCCAGCAGCCCCACAGGGGATGGCTACACCTTC.

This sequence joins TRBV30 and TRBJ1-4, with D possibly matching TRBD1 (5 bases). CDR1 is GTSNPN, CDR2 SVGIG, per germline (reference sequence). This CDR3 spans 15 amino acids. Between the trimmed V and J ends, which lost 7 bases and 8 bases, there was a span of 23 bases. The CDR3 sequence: CASNGETGGYEKLFF. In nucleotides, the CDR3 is TGTGCCTCCAATGGGGAAACCGGGGGGTACGAAAAACTGTTTTTT.

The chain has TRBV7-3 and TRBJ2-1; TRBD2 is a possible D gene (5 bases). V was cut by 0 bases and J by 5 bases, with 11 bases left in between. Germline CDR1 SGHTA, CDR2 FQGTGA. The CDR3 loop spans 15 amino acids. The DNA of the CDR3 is TGTGCCAGCAGCTTAACGTCATTGAGGGACAATGAGCAGTTCTTC. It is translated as CASSLTSLRDNEQFF.

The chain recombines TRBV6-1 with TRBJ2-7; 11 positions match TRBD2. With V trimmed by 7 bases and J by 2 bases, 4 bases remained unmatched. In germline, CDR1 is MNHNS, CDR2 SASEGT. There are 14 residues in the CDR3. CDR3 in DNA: TGTGCCAGCATCCTAGCGGGAGGCCCCTACGAGCAGTACTTC. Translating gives CASILAGGPYEQYF.

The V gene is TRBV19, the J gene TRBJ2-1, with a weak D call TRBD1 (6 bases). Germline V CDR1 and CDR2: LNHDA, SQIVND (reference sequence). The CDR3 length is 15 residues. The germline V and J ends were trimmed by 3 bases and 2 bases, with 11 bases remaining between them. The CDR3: CASSIGRGTYNEQFF. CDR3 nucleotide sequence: TGTGCCAGTAGTATCGGCAGGGGTACCTACAATGAGCAGTTCTTC. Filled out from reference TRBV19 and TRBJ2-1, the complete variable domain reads DGGITQSPKYLFRKEGQNVTLSCEQNLNHDAMYWYRQDPGQGLRLIYYSQIVNDFQKGDIAEGYSVSREKKESFPLTVTSAQKNPTAFYLCASSIGRGTYNEQFFGPGTRLTVL.

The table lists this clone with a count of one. CDR3 amino acids: CASSFRDNEQFF. CDR3 in DNA: TGTGCCAGCAGCTTCCGGGACAATGAGCAGTTCTTC. This chain connects TRBV7-9 to TRBJ2-1; D is uncertain. The CDR3 totals 12 residues. The ends were cut back, 3 bases at V and 5 bases at J, with 5 bases in the middle. Germline loops: CDR1 SEHNR, CDR2 FQNEAQ (reference sequence).

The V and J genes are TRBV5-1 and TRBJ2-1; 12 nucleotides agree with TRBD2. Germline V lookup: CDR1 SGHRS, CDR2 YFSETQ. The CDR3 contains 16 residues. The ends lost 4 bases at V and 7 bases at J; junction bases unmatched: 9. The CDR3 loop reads CASSASGRAVGNEQFF. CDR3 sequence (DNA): TGCGCCAGCAGCGCTAGCGGGAGGGCCGTTGGGAATGAGCAGTTCTTC.

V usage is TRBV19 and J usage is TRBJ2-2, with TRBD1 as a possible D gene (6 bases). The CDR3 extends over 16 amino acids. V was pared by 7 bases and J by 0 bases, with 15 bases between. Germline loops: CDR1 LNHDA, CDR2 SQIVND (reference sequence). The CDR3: CASIEMNRANTGELFF. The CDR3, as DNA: TGTGCCAGTATCGAGATGAACAGGGCGAACACCGGGGAGCTGTTTTTT.

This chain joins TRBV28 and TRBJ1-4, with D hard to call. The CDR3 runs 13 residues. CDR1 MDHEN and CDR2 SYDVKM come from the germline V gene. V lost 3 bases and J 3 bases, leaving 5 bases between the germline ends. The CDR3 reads CASSFNSNEKLFF. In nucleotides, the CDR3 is TGTGCCAGCAGTTTCAATTCTAATGAAAAACTGTTTTTT.

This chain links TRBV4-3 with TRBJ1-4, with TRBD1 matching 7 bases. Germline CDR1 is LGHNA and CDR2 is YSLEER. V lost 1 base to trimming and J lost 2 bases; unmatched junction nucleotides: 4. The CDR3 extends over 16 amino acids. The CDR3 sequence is CASSQGRGETNEKLFF. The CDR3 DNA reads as TGCGCCAGCAGCCAAGGCAGGGGGGAGACTAATGAAAAACTGTTTTTT.

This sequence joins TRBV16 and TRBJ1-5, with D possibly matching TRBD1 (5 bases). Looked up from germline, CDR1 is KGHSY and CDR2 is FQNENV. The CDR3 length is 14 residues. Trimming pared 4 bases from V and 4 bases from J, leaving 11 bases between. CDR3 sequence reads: CASSLNQGNQPQHF. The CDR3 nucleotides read TGTGCCAGCAGCCTAAACCAGGGAAATCAGCCCCAGCATTTT.

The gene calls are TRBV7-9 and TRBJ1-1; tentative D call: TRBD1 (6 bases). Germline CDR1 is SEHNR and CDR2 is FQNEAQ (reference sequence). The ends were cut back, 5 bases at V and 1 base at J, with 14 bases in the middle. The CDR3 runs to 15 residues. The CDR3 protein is CASSQKGGPNTEAFF. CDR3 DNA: TGTGCCAGCAGCCAAAAGGGGGGGCCGAACACTGAAGCTTTCTTT. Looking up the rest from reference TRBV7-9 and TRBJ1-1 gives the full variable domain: DTGVSQNPRHKITKRGQNVTFRCDPISEHNRLYWYRQTLGQGPEFLTYFQNEAQLEKSRLLSDRFSAERPKGSFSTLEIQRTEQGDSAMYLCASSQKGGPNTEAFFGQGTRLTVV.

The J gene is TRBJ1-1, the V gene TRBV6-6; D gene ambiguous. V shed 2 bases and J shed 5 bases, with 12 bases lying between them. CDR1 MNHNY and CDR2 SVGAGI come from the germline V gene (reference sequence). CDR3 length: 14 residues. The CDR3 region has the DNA TGTGCCAGCAGTTACGAGGGCGCGCAGACTGAAGCTTTCTTT. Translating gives CASSYEGAQTEAFF.

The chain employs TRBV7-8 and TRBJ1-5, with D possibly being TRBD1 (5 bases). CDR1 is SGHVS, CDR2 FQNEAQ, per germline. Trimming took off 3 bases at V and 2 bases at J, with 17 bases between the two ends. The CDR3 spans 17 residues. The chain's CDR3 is CASSFLAGGGGNQPQHF. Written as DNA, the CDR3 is TGTGCCAGCAGCTTTCTGGCGGGCGGAGGGGGCAATCAGCCCCAGCATTTT.

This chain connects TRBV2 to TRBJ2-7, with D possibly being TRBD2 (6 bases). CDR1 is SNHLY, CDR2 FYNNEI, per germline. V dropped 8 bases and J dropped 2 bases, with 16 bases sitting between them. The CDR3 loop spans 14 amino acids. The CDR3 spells CASRTLRGTYEQYF. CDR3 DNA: TGTGCCAGCCGGACCCTCCGCGGGACCTACGAGCAGTACTTC.

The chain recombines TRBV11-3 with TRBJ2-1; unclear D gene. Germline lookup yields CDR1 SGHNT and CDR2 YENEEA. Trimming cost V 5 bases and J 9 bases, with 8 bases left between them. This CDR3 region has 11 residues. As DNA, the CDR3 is TGTGCCAGCAGCATCTATGCTGAGCAGTTCTTC. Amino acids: CASSIYAEQFF.